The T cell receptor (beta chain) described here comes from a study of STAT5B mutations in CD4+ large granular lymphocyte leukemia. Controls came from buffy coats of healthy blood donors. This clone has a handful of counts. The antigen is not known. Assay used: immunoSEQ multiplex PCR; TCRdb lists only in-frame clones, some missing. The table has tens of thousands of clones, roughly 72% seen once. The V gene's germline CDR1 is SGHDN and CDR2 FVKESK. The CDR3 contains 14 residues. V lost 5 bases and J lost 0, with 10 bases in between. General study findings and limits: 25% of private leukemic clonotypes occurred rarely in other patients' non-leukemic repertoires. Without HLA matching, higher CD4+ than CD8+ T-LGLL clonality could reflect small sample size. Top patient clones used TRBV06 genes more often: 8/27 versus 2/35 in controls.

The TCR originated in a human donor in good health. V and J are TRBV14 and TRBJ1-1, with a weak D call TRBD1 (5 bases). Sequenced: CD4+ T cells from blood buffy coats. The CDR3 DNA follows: TGTGCCAGCAGCACGCAGGGTCTGAACACTGAAGCTTTCTTT. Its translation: CASSTQGLNTEAFF.